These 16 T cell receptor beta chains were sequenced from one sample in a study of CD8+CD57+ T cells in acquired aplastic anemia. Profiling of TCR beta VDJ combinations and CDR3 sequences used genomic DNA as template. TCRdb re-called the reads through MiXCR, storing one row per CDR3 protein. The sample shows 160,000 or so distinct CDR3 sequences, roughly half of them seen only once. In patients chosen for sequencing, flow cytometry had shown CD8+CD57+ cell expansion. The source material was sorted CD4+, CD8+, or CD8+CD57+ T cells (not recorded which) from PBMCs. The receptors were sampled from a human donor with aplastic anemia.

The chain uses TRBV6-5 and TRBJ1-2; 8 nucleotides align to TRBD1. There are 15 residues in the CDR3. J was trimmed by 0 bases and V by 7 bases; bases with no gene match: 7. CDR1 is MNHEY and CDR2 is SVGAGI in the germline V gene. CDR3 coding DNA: TGTGCCAGCACTCGAGTACAGGGGGCTAACTATGGCTACACCTTC. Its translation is CASTRVQGANYGYTF.

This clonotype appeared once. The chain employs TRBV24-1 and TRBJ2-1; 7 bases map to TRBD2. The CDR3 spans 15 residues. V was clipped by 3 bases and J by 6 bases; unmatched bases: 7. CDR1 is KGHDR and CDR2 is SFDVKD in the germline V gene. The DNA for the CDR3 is TGTGCCACCAGTGATCCGGGAGGAGCCATCAATGAGCAGTTCTTC. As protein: CATSDPGGAINEQFF.

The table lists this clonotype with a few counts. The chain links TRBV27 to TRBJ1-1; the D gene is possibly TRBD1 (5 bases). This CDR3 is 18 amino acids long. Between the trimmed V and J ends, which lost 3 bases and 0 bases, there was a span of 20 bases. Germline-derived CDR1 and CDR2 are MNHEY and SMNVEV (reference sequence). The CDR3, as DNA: TGTGCCAGCAGTTTCGTCGGGCGCGGGGGGGGGATGAACACTGAAGCTTTCTTT. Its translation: CASSFVGRGGGMNTEAFF.

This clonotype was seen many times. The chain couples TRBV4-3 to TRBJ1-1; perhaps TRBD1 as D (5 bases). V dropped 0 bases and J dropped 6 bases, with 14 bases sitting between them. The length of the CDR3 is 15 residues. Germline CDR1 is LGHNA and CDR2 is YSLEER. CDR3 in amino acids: CASSQDGQGMAEAFF. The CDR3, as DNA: TGCGCCAGCAGCCAAGATGGTCAGGGAATGGCTGAAGCTTTCTTT.

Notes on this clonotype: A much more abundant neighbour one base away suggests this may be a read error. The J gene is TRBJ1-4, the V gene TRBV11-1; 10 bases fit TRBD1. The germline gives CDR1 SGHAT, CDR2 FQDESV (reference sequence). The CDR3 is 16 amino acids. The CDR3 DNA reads TGCGCCAGCCGCTTCGGACAGGGGGGAATCGGTGAAAAACTGTTTTTT. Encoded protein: CASRFGQGGIGEKLFF.

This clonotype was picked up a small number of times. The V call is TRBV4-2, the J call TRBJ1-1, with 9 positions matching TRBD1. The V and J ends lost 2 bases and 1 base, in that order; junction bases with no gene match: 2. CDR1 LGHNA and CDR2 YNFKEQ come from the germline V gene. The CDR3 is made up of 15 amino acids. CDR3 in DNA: TGTGCCAGCAGCCAACCGGGACAGGGGAACACTGAAGCTTTCTTT. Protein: CASSQPGQGNTEAFF.

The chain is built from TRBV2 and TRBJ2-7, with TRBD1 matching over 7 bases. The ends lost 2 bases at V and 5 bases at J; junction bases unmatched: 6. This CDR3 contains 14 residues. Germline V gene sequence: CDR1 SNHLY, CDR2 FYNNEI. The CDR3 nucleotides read TGTGCCAGCAGTGAATCGGGGCAGGGGGACGAGCAGTACGTC. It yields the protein CASSESGQGDEQYV.

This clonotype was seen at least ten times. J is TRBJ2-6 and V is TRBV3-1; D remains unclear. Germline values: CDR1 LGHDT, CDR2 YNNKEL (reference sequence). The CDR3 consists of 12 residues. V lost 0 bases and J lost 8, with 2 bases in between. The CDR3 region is CASSQESNVLTF. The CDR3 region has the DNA TGTGCCAGCAGCCAAGAGTCCAACGTCCTGACTTTC.

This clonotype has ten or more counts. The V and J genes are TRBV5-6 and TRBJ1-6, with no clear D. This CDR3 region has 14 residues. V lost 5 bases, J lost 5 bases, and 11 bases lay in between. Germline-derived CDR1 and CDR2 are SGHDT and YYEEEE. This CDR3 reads CASSLTYDNSPLHF. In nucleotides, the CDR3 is TGTGCCAGCAGTTTGACTTACGATAATTCACCCCTCCACTTT.

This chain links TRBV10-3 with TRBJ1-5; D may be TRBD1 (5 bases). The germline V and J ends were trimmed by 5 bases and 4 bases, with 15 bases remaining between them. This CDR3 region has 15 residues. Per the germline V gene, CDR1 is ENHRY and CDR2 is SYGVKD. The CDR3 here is CAISRGGRVNQPQHF. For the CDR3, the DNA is TGTGCCATCAGTCGTGGAGGCAGGGTGAATCAGCCCCAGCATTTT.

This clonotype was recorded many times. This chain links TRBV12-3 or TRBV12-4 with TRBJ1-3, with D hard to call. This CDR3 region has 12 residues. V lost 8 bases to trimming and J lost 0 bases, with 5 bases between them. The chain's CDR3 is CASSYSGNTIYF. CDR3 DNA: TGTGCCAGCTCGTACTCTGGAAACACCATATATTTT.

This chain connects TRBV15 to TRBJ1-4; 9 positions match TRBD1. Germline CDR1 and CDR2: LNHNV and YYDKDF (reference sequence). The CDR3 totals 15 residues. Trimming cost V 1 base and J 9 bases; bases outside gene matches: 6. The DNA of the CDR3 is TGTGCCACCAGCAGAGGCCAGGGGACAGGGAAAAAACTGTTTTTT. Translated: CATSRGQGTGKKLFF.

CDR3 in DNA: TGCAGCGTTACCCGCCGAGGAGGGGAACGGGACATTCAGTACTTC. Its protein is CSVTRRGGERDIQYF. V and J are TRBV29-1 and TRBJ2-4; TRBD2 is a possible D gene (6 bases). Between the trimmed V and J ends, which lost 5 bases and 8 bases, there was a span of 22 bases. The CDR3 is 15 amino acids. The V gene's germline CDR1 is SQVTM and CDR2 ANQGSEA.

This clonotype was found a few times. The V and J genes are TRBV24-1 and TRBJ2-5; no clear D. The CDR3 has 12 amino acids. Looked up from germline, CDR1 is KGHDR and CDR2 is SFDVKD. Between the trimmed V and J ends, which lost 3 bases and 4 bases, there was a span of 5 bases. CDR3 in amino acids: CATSDLVETQYF. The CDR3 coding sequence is TGTGCCACCAGTGATCTAGTAGAGACCCAGTACTTC.

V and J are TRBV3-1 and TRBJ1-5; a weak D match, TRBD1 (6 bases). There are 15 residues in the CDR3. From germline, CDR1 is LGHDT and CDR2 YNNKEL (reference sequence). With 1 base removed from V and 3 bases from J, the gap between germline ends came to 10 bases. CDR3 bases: TGTGCCAGCAGCCAAGGAGGGACACTCAATCAGCCCCAGCATTTT. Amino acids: CASSQGGTLNQPQHF.

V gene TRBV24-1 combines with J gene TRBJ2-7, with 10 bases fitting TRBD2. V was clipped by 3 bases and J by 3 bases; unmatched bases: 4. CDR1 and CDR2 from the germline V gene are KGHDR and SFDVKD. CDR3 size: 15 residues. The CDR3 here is CATSDGLAGDYEQYF. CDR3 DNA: TGTGCCACCAGTGATGGTCTAGCGGGAGACTACGAGCAGTACTTC.